These T cell receptor beta chains were read from a single sample in a study of blood T cell repertoires in COVID-19. Method: immunoSEQ multiplex PCR; TCRdb's copy keeps in-frame clones and lacks some. There are approximately 75,000 clones in the sample; less than 85% occur only once, and just over 2.5% lies in the top ten. The sequencing sample was made of peripheral blood. All receptors derive from a human donor with acute or convalescent COVID-19. The donor label of this sample is uncertain. Both conserved end residues are part of each CDR3. A D gene is named only where the DNA matches it firmly. For some rows the clone size is stated as once, few or many, or as a class when expanded; others skip it.

TRBV18	few	TRBJ1-2	TRBD1	CASSPRRTGDDGYTF	TGTGCCAGCTCACCGCGTAGGACAGGGGACGATGGCTACACCTTC
TRBV5-5	.	TRBJ1-1	TRBD1	CASSPIRQGVNTEAFF	TGTGCCAGCAGTCCAATCCGCCAGGGGGTGAACACTGAAGCTTTCTTT
TRBV5-1	once	TRBJ1-1	.	CASRPDRRNTEAFF	TGCGCCAGCAGGCCCGACAGGCGGAACACTGAAGCTTTCTTT
TRBV5-8	.	TRBJ1-1	TRBD1	CASSRRDSRNTEAFF	TGTGCCAGCAGCCGACGGGACAGCCGGAACACTGAAGCTTTCTTT
TRBV20-1	.	TRBJ1-2	TRBD1	CSATGQGRGVF	TGCAGTGCGACAGGGCAGGGGCGCGGAGTCTTC
TRBV4-3	few	TRBJ2-5	TRBD1	CASSHGTGGRETQYF	TGCGCCAGCAGCCACGGGACAGGGGGCAGAGAGACCCAGTACTTC
TRBV5-6	.	TRBJ2-5	TRBD1	CASKRTGQETQYF	TGTGCCAGCAAGCGGACAGGACAAGAGACCCAGTACTTC
TRBV28	.	TRBJ1-4	TRBD1	CASSPGQATNEKLFF	TGTGCCAGCAGTCCCGGACAGGCAACTAATGAAAAACTGTTTTTT
TRBV24-1	.	TRBJ2-6	TRBD2	CATAGASGANVLTF	TGTGCCACAGCGGGGGCCTCTGGGGCCAACGTCCTGACTTTC
TRBV9	.	TRBJ2-3	TRBD2	CASSAGLAGASTDTQYF	TGTGCCAGCAGCGCGGGACTAGCGGGGGCAAGCACAGATACGCAGTATTTT
TRBV29-1	.	TRBJ2-5	.	CSVSKGRNQETQYF	TGCAGCGTTAGTAAAGGGAGGAACCAAGAGACCCAGTACTTC
TRBV5-1	.	TRBJ2-5	TRBD2	CASSGSGGAVRETQYF	TGCGCCAGCAGCGGCAGCGGGGGGGCCGTTCGAGAGACCCAGTACTTC
TRBV4-2	.	TRBJ2-2	TRBD1	CASSRQDRDTGELFF	TGTGCCAGCAGCCGACAGGACAGGGATACCGGGGAGCTGTTTTTT
TRBV9	.	TRBJ2-7	.	CASSVGTDAYEQYF	TGTGCCAGCAGCGTAGGGACAGACGCCTACGAGCAGTACTTC
TRBV10-3	medium-sized	TRBJ2-2	TRBD1	CAISEAGTGNTGELFF	TGTGCCATCAGTGAGGCCGGGACAGGGAACACCGGGGAGCTGTTTTTT
TRBV7-2	few	TRBJ1-3	TRBD1	CASRGRGDTIYF	TGTGCCAGCAGAGGCAGGGGGGACACCATATATTTT
TRBV7-8	.	TRBJ2-7	TRBD2	CASSLAGTSLSYEQYF	TGTGCCAGCAGCTTAGCGGGGACTAGCCTTTCCTACGAGCAGTACTTC
TRBV5-1	.	TRBJ2-3	TRBD2	CASSRSAGGYTDTQYF	TGCGCCAGCAGTCGTTCGGCGGGAGGTTACACAGATACGCAGTATTTT
TRBV2	medium-sized	TRBJ1-6	TRBD1	CASSADRGKNSPLHF	TGTGCCAGCAGCGCCGACAGGGGCAAAAATTCACCCCTCCACTTT
TRBV6-5	.	TRBJ1-4	.	CASSPGTMGEKLFF	TGTGCCAGCAGTCCCGGGACTATGGGTGAAAAACTGTTTTTT
TRBV28	.	TRBJ1-3	.	CASSERTVSGNTIYF	TGTGCCAGCAGCGAACGGACAGTTTCTGGAAACACCATATATTTT
TRBV28	few	TRBJ1-5	TRBD1	CASSSRQGGQPQHF	TGTGCCAGCAGCTCTCGACAGGGAGGTCAGCCCCAGCATTTT
TRBV2	.	TRBJ1-2	TRBD1	CASSDTLQGHYGYTF	TGTGCCAGCAGCGATACCCTACAGGGGCACTATGGCTACACCTTC
TRBV5-6	.	TRBJ1-2	TRBD1	CASSGDRGDGYTF	TGTGCCAGCAGCGGAGACAGGGGCGATGGCTACACCTTC
TRBV9	.	TRBJ2-5	.	CASSVEPAGETQYF	TGTGCCAGCAGCGTAGAGCCAGCGGGAGAGACCCAGTACTTC
TRBV25-1	.	TRBJ2-7	.	CASVFLRDNSYEQYF	TGTGCCAGCGTATTTCTCCGGGACAACTCCTACGAGCAGTACTTC
TRBV3-1/TRBV3-2	few	TRBJ2-7	.	CASSQRTVSYEQYF	TGTGCCAGCAGCCAACGGACAGTCTCCTACGAGCAGTACTTC
TRBV7-2	.	TRBJ2-5	TRBD2	CASSKTSAQETQYF	TGTGCCAGCAGCAAGACTAGCGCTCAAGAGACCCAGTACTTC
TRBV29-1	.	TRBJ1-1	TRBD1	CSVKQGARVTEAFF	TGCAGCGTTAAACAGGGGGCGCGGGTCACTGAAGCTTTCTTT
TRBV3-1/TRBV3-2	few	TRBJ1-3	.	CASSQYPKNPGNTIYF	TGTGCCAGCAGCCAATACCCTAAGAATCCTGGAAACACCATATATTTT